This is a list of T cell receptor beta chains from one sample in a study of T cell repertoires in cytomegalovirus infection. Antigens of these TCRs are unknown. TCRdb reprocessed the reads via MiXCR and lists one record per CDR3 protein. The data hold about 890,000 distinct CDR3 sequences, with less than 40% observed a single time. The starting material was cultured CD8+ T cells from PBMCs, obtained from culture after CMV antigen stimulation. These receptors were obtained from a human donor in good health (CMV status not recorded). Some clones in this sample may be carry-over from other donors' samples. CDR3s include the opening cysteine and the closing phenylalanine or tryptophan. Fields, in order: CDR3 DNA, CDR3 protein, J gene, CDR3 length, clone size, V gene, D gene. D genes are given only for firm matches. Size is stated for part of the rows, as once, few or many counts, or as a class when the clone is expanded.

CDR3nt: TGTGCCAGCAGCTTAGTGGTCGGGGTGGGCACTGAAGCTTTCTTT
CDR3aa: CASSLVVGVGTEAFF
j_gene: TRBJ1-1
len: 15
abundance: many
v_gene: TRBV7-2
d_gene: -

CDR3nt: TGTGCCAGCAGTTTCCCCTGGGCGGGGGGCCCCTACAATGAGCAGTTCTTC
CDR3aa: CASSFPWAGGPYNEQFF
j_gene: TRBJ2-1
len: 17
abundance: -
v_gene: TRBV12-3/TRBV12-4
d_gene: TRBD2

CDR3nt: TGTGCCAGCACCTGGGACAGGGGAAATGGCTACACCTTC
CDR3aa: CASTWDRGNGYTF
j_gene: TRBJ1-2
len: 13
abundance: -
v_gene: TRBV7-2
d_gene: TRBD1

CDR3nt: TGCGCCAGCAGCCACCTATACTCGGACAGCCCATCCTACAATGAGCAGTTCTTC
CDR3aa: CASSHLYSDSPSYNEQFF
j_gene: TRBJ2-1
len: 18
abundance: few
v_gene: TRBV4-1
d_gene: -

CDR3nt: TGTGCCATCGCCCGGAGGGAGAACACTGAAGCTTTCTTT
CDR3aa: CAIARRENTEAFF
j_gene: TRBJ1-1
len: 13
abundance: -
v_gene: TRBV7-9
d_gene: -

CDR3nt: TGTGCCAGCAGTGTTTCTTTCGGGGGGGCCCCCGGGGAGCTGTTTTTT
CDR3aa: CASSVSFGGAPGELFF
j_gene: TRBJ2-2
len: 16
abundance: few
v_gene: TRBV28
d_gene: TRBD2

CDR3nt: TGTGCCACCTCCGTGTGGACAGGGACGTACGAGCAGTACTTC
CDR3aa: CATSVWTGTYEQYF
j_gene: TRBJ2-7
len: 14
abundance: few
v_gene: TRBV27
d_gene: TRBD1

CDR3nt: TGCGCCAGCAGCTCTTATGGGACCATCGGGGAGCAGTACTTC
CDR3aa: CASSSYGTIGEQYF
j_gene: TRBJ2-7
len: 14
abundance: -
v_gene: TRBV5-1
d_gene: -

CDR3nt: TGTGCCAGCAGTTTAATAGGGAAAGGCACAGATACGCAGTATTTT
CDR3aa: CASSLIGKGTDTQYF
j_gene: TRBJ2-3
len: 15
abundance: few
v_gene: TRBV12-3/TRBV12-4
d_gene: -

CDR3nt: TGTGCCAGCAGTTTAATGACAGGGGGGAATGAGCAGTTCTTC
CDR3aa: CASSLMTGGNEQFF
j_gene: TRBJ2-1
len: 14
abundance: -
v_gene: TRBV27
d_gene: TRBD1

CDR3nt: TGTGCCAGCAGCGAGGGACTAGCCCAGTTCACCGGGGAGCTGTTTTTT
CDR3aa: CASSEGLAQFTGELFF
j_gene: TRBJ2-2
len: 16
abundance: many
v_gene: TRBV11-2
d_gene: TRBD2

CDR3nt: TGTGCCAGCAGCTCCCTCCTGGCGGGGGGGGGAGATACGCAGTATTTT
CDR3aa: CASSSLLAGGGDTQYF
j_gene: TRBJ2-3
len: 16
abundance: many
v_gene: TRBV7-6
d_gene: TRBD2

CDR3nt: TGTGCCAGCAGCGCCCTAGGACTAGCGGGGGGAAAAGAGACCCAGTACTTC
CDR3aa: CASSALGLAGGKETQYF
j_gene: TRBJ2-5
len: 17
abundance: -
v_gene: TRBV7-4
d_gene: TRBD2

CDR3nt: TGTGCCAGCAGCTTAGAACCGGGATTGAACACTGAAGCTTTCTTT
CDR3aa: CASSLEPGLNTEAFF
j_gene: TRBJ1-1
len: 15
abundance: many
v_gene: TRBV7-8
d_gene: -

CDR3nt: TGTGCCAGCAGCTCTCGTTTTGTGGATCAGCCCCAGCATTTT
CDR3aa: CASSSRFVDQPQHF
j_gene: TRBJ1-5
len: 14
abundance: many
v_gene: TRBV7-8
d_gene: -

CDR3nt: TGTGCCAGCAGTTTAACCCTGAGGGGAACCCAGCATTTT
CDR3aa: CASSLTLRGTQHF
j_gene: TRBJ1-5
len: 13
abundance: -
v_gene: TRBV27
d_gene: -

CDR3nt: TGTGCCAGCAGCCCCCGGGAGGGTGGCGATCAGCCCCAGCATTTT
CDR3aa: CASSPREGGDQPQHF
j_gene: TRBJ1-5
len: 15
abundance: -
v_gene: TRBV6-5
d_gene: -

CDR3nt: TGTGCCAGCAGCTTATTAGGACAGGGTCTGAACACTGAAGCTTTCTTT
CDR3aa: CASSLLGQGLNTEAFF
j_gene: TRBJ1-1
len: 16
abundance: -
v_gene: TRBV7-9
d_gene: TRBD1

CDR3nt: TGTGCCAGCAGCTTAGACGGCACTAATGAAAAACTGTTTTTT
CDR3aa: CASSLDGTNEKLFF
j_gene: TRBJ1-4
len: 14
abundance: few
v_gene: TRBV7-8
d_gene: -

CDR3nt: TGCGCCAGCAGCTTGCGACGGGGAGTCTACACCGGGGAGCTGTTTTTT
CDR3aa: CASSLRRGVYTGELFF
j_gene: TRBJ2-2
len: 16
abundance: few
v_gene: TRBV5-1
d_gene: -

CDR3nt: TGTGCCAGCAGTTTATGGGTCGGGGGGCCGCACGAGCAGTACTTC
CDR3aa: CASSLWVGGPHEQYF
j_gene: TRBJ2-7
len: 15
abundance: few
v_gene: TRBV27
d_gene: -

CDR3nt: TGCGCCAGCAGCCAAGGCCCCTATGGCTACACCTTC
CDR3aa: CASSQGPYGYTF
j_gene: TRBJ1-2
len: 12
abundance: -
v_gene: TRBV4-1
d_gene: -

CDR3nt: TGCGCCAGCAGCCAAGCCCCCCGATGGGAACGAGGATTCAATGAGCAGTTCTTC
CDR3aa: CASSQAPRWERGFNEQFF
j_gene: TRBJ2-1
len: 18
abundance: few
v_gene: TRBV4-1
d_gene: -

CDR3nt: TGTGCCAGCAGTTTATATCAGGCTAATGAAAAACTGTTTTTT
CDR3aa: CASSLYQANEKLFF
j_gene: TRBJ1-4
len: 14
abundance: -
v_gene: TRBV27
d_gene: -

CDR3nt: TGTGCCAGTGGTGAGACAGGGATGGGTCAGCCCCAGCATTTT
CDR3aa: CASGETGMGQPQHF
j_gene: TRBJ1-5
len: 14
abundance: few
v_gene: TRBV19
d_gene: TRBD1

CDR3nt: TGTGCCAGCCGCTGGGGGGGGAGTGAAGCTTTCTTT
CDR3aa: CASRWGGSEAFF
j_gene: TRBJ1-1
len: 12
abundance: -
v_gene: TRBV7-9
d_gene: -